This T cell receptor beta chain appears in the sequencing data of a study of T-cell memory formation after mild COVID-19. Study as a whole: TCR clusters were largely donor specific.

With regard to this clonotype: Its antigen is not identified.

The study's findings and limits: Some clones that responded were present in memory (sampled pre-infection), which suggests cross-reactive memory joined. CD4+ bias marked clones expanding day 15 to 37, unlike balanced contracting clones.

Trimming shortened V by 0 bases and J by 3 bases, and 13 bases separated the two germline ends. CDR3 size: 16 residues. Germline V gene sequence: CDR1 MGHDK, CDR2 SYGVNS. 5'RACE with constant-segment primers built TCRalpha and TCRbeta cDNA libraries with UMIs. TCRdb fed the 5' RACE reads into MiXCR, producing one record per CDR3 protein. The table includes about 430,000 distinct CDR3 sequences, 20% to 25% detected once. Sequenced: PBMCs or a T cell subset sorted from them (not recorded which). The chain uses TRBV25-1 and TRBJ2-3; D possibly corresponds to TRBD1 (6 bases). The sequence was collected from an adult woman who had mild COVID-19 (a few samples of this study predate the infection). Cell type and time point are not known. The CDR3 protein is CASSEYLGAPTDTQYF. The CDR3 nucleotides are TGTGCCAGCAGTGAATATCTGGGGGCGCCGACAGATACGCAGTATTTT.